These 17 T cell receptor beta chains came from one sample sequenced in a study of blood T cell repertoires in COVID-19 (TCRdb year 2020). The receptor library was made with the immunoSEQ multiplex PCR assay. TCRdb re-hosts the immuneACCESS table, in-frame sequences only. Its copies lack some clones; in the studies checked, an unresolved V gene accounts for under half of them, and the cause for the rest is not known. The sample table lists roughly 200,000 clones, 65% to 85% of them with a count of one. 8.6% of the sample is held by the ten biggest clonotypes. The sample was peripheral blood. Receptors originate from a middle-aged man with active or convalescent COVID-19.

The chain couples TRBV9 to TRBJ1-5; tentative D call: TRBD1 (5 bases). V gave up 3 bases and J gave up 1 base, with 8 bases separating them. There are 14 residues in the CDR3. Germline values: CDR1 SGDLS, CDR2 YYNGEE. The CDR3 loop is CASSADISNQPQHF. CDR3 nucleotides: TGTGCCAGCAGCGCGGACATAAGCAATCAGCCCCAGCATTTT.

This sequence joins TRBV12-5 and TRBJ1-5, with a weak D call TRBD1 (6 bases). Trimming removed 0 bases from V and 0 bases from J, with 12 bases in between. The CDR3 length is 17 residues. Germline CDR1 reads LGHNT; CDR2 reads FRNRAP. Here the CDR3 reads CASGLVPGQISNQPQHF. CDR3 DNA sequence: TGTGCTAGTGGTTTGGTACCCGGACAGATTAGCAATCAGCCCCAGCATTTT.

This clone was seen only once. The J gene is TRBJ1-2, the V gene TRBV2, with D possibly matching TRBD1 (5 bases). V dropped 4 bases and J dropped 5 bases, with 8 bases sitting between them. CDR1 and CDR2 (germline): SNHLY, FYNNEI. The length of the CDR3 is 12 residues. CDR3 amino acids: CASSVQGYGYTF. In nucleotides, the CDR3 is TGTGCCAGCAGTGTTCAGGGTTATGGCTACACCTTC. Variable domain in full (rest from reference TRBV2 and TRBJ1-2): EPEVTQTPSHQVTQMGQEVILRCVPISNHLYFYWYRQILGQKVEFLVSFYNNEISEKSEIFDDQFSVERPDGSNFTLKIRSTKLEDSAMYFCASSVQGYGYTFGSGTRLTVV.

This clone was seen just once. The chain combines TRBV9 with TRBJ2-3; tentatively, D is TRBD1 (6 bases). Germline V CDR1 and CDR2: SGDLS, YYNGEE. The CDR3 runs 15 residues. V shed 0 bases and J shed 4 bases, with 12 bases lying between them. The CDR3 is CASSVGAGVADTQYF. CDR3 nucleotides: TGTGCCAGCAGCGTAGGCGCAGGGGTGGCAGATACGCAGTATTTT.

The chain joins TRBV19 to TRBJ1-2; 9 bases are shared with TRBD1. Germline CDR1 reads LNHDA; CDR2 reads SQIVND (reference sequence). J lost 7 bases, V lost 5 bases, and 14 bases had no gene match. This CDR3 is 16 amino acids long. CDR3 in amino acids: CASSSAGTGFTGGYTF. For the CDR3, the DNA is TGTGCCAGTAGTTCAGCCGGGACAGGGTTCACCGGTGGCTACACCTTC.

The CDR3 coding sequence is TGTGCCAGCTCACCTGGGACAGGGGAAAAATCGATTGGCTACACCTTC. Translated: CASSPGTGEKSIGYTF. V gene TRBV18 combines with J gene TRBJ1-2, with TRBD1 identical over 10 bases. The CDR3 loop spans 16 amino acids. Germline values: CDR1 KGHSH, CDR2 LQKENI. The J segment lost 7 bases and the V segment lost 3 bases, leaving 11 bases of the junction unmatched.

This clone was recorded once. The chain links TRBV9 to TRBJ2-7; perhaps TRBD2 as D (6 bases). This CDR3 has 15 amino acids. From germline, CDR1 is SGDLS and CDR2 YYNGEE. Trimming left V 4 bases short and J 1 base short, with 15 bases between. In DNA, the CDR3 is TGTGCCAGCAGCCTCCAAGGAGGAGGGTCCTACGAGCAGTACTTC. This gives the protein CASSLQGGGSYEQYF.

This chain joins TRBV6-8 and TRBJ2-7; D possibly corresponds to TRBD1 (5 bases). Germline assignment: CDR1 MNHGY and CDR2 SAAAGT. V was trimmed by 2 bases and J by 2 bases, leaving 10 bases between them. The CDR3 extends over 14 amino acids. This chain's CDR3 is CASSYQHRPYEQYF. CDR3 DNA: TGTGCCAGCAGTTACCAACACAGGCCCTACGAGCAGTACTTC.

The rearrangement uses TRBV7-9 and TRBJ1-2; D not certain. From germline, CDR1 is SEHNR and CDR2 FQNEAQ (reference sequence). The CDR3 is made up of 14 amino acids. V dropped 5 bases and J dropped 4 bases, with 14 bases sitting between them. CDR3 sequence (DNA): TGTGCCAGCAGCCCTATTATTGAGGGCTATGGCTACACCTTC. Translating it yields CASSPIIEGYGYTF.

This chain connects TRBV5-1 to TRBJ2-1; 11 nucleotides match TRBD1. CDR3 size: 15 residues. J gave up 4 bases and V 3 bases, and 3 bases lay outside the gene matches. Germline CDR1 is SGHRS and CDR2 is YFSETQ. This chain's CDR3 is CASSSGTGGYNEQFF. As DNA, the CDR3 is TGCGCCAGCAGCTCCGGGACAGGGGGGTACAATGAGCAGTTCTTC.

The CDR3 loop reads CASSPLGASGVFRDTQYF. In DNA form, the CDR3 reads TGTGCCAGCAGCCCCCTAGGGGCTAGCGGGGTCTTCCGAGATACGCAGTATTTT. V usage is TRBV4-2 and J usage is TRBJ2-3; 9 nucleotides agree with TRBD2. Germline CDR1 is LGHNA and CDR2 is YNFKEQ. V gave up 4 bases and J gave up 5 bases; unmatched junction bases: 16. This CDR3 comprises 18 residues.

V is TRBV21-1 and J is TRBJ2-2; the table's D call, TRBD1, has no DNA check behind it. TRBV21-1 is a pseudogene. The CDR3 sequence is 20 residues long. The CDR3 loop is CASSKEGARRATANTGELFF. The CDR3 bases are TGTGCCAGCAGCAAAGAGGGGGCCCGTCGGGCGACAGCGAACACCGGGGAGCTGTTTTTT.

V and J are TRBV13 and TRBJ1-2, with D hard to call. Germline V CDR1 and CDR2: PRHDT, FYEKMQ (reference sequence). Trimming removed 2 bases at V and 8 bases at J, with 12 bases between. The CDR3 covers 13 residues. Here the CDR3 reads CASSLYSGAGYTF. The CDR3 region has the DNA TGTGCCAGCAGCTTATATTCAGGTGCCGGCTACACCTTC.

The chain uses TRBV11-1 and TRBJ1-1; D call uncertain. Germline CDR1 reads SGHAT; CDR2 reads FQDESV (reference sequence). This CDR3 region has 14 residues. Trimming removed 6 bases at V and 1 base at J, with 12 bases between. The CDR3 region is CASSPGSWNTEAFF. The CDR3 coding sequence is TGTGCCAGCAGTCCCGGGAGCTGGAACACTGAAGCTTTCTTT.

The gene calls are TRBV6-1 and TRBJ2-4, with 7 bases matching TRBD1. CDR1 is MNHNS, CDR2 SASEGT, per germline. The CDR3 contains 15 residues. Trimming removed 3 bases from V and 4 bases from J; junction bases left unmatched: 6. The CDR3 sequence: CASSEGQSTKNIQYF. CDR3 nucleotides: TGTGCCAGCAGTGAGGGACAGTCAACTAAAAACATTCAGTACTTC.

V and J are TRBV9 and TRBJ2-3; tentative D call: TRBD2 (5 bases). The CDR3 sequence is 14 residues long. CDR1 is SGDLS, CDR2 YYNGEE, per germline. The V end was cut by 0 bases, the J end by 3 bases, with 8 bases between. CDR3 nucleotides: TGTGCCAGCAGCGTAGTTCCGGGAACAGATACGCAGTATTTT. Translating it yields CASSVVPGTDTQYF.

The chain combines TRBV4-2 with TRBJ1-3; D is perhaps TRBD1 (5 bases). Trimming shortened V by 4 bases and J by 0 bases, and 13 bases separated the two germline ends. This CDR3 comprises 16 residues. Germline values: CDR1 LGHNA, CDR2 YNFKEQ. The CDR3 nucleotides read TGTGCCAGCAGCCCGCTGGGGGGAAGCTCTGGAAACACCATATATTTT. Translated: CASSPLGGSSGNTIYF.